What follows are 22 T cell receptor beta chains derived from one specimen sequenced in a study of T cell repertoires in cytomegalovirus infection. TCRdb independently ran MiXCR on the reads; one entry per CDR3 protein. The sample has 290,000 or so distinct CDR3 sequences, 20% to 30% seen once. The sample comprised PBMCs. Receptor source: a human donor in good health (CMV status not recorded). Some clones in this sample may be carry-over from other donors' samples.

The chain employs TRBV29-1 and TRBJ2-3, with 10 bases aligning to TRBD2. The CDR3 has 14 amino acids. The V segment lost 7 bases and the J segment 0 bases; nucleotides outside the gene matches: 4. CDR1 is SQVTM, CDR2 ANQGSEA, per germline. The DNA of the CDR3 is TGCAGCGCCGAGACTAGCGGGAGCACAGATACGCAGTATTTT. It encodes CSAETSGSTDTQYF.

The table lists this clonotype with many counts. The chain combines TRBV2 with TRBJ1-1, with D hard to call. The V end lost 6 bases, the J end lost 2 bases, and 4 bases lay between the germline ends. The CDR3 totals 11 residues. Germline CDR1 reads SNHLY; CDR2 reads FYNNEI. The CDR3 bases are TGTGCCAGCAGCCTAAACACTGAAGCTTTCTTT. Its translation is CASSLNTEAFF. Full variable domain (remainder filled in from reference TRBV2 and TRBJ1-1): EPEVTQTPSHQVTQMGQEVILRCVPISNHLYFYWYRQILGQKVEFLVSFYNNEISEKSEIFDDQFSVERPDGSNFTLKIRSTKLEDSAMYFCASSLNTEAFFGQGTRLTVV.

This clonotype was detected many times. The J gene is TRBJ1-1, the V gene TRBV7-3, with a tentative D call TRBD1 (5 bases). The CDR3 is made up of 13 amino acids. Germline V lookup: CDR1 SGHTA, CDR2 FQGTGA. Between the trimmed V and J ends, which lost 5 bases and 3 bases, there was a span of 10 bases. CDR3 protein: CASSPQGDTEAFF. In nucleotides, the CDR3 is TGTGCCAGCAGCCCCCAGGGAGACACTGAAGCTTTCTTT.

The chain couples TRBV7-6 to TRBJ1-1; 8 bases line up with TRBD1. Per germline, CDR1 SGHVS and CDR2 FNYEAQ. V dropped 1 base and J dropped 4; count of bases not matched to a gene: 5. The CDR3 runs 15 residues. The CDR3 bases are TGTGCCAGCAGCTTAGGGGACAGGTGGGGCACTGAAGCTTTCTTT. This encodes CASSLGDRWGTEAFF.

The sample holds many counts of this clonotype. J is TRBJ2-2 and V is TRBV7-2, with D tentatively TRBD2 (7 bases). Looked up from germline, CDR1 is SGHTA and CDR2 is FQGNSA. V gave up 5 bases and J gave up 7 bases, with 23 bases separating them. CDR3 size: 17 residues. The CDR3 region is CASSPPTGASGIGELFF. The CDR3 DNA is TGTGCCAGCAGCCCACCGACAGGAGCTAGCGGAATCGGGGAGCTGTTTTTT.

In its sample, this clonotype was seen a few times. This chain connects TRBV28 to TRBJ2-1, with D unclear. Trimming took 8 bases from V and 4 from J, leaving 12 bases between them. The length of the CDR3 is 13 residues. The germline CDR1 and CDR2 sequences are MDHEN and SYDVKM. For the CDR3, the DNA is TGTGCCAGCTACCCCCGACAATACAATGAGCAGTTCTTC. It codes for CASYPRQYNEQFF. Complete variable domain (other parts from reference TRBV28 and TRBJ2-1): DVKVTQSSRYLVKRTGEKVFLECVQDMDHENMFWYRQDPGLGLRLIYFSYDVKMKEKGDIPEGYSVSREKKERFSLILESASTNQTSMYLCASYPRQYNEQFFGPGTRLTVL.

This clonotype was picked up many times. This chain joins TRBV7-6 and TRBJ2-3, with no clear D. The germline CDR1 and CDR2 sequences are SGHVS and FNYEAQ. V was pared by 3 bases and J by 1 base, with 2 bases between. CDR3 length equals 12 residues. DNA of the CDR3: TGTGCCAGCAGCTTCCGCACAGATACGCAGTATTTT. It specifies CASSFRTDTQYF.

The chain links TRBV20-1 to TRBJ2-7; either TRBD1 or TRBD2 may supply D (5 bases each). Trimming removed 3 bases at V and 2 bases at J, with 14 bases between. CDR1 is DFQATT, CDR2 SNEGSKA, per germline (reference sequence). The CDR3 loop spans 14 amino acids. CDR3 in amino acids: CSARRTGLPYEQYF. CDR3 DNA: TGCAGTGCTAGGCGGACGGGGCTTCCCTACGAGCAGTACTTC.

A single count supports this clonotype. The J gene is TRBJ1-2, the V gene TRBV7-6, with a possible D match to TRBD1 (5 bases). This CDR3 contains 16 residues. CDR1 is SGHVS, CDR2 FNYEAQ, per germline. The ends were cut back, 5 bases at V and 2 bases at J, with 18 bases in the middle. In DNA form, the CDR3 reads TGTGCCAGCAGCCGGGACGGGGGGGAGCTGAACTATGGCTACACCTTC. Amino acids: CASSRDGGELNYGYTF.

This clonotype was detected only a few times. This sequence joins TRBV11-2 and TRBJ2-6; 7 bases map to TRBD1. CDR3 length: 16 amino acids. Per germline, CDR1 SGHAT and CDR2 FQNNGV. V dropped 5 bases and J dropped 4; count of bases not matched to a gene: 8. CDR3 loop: CASSAIQGSGANVLTF. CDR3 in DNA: TGTGCCAGCAGCGCGATACAGGGGAGCGGGGCCAACGTCCTGACTTTC.

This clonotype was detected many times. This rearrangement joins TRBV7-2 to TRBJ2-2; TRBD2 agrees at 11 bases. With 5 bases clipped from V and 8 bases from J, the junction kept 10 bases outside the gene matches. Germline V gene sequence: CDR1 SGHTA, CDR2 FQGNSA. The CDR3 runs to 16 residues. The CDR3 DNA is TGTGCCAGCAGCCGGATGACTAGCGGGACCTTGGGGGAGCTGTTTTTT. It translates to CASSRMTSGTLGELFF.

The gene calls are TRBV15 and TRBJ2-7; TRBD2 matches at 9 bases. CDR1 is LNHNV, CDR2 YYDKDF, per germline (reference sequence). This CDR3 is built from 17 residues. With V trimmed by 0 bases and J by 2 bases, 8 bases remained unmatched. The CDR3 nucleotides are TGTGCCACCAGCAGAGATCAAGGTAGCGGGAGAACCTACGAGCAGTACTTC. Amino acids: CATSRDQGSGRTYEQYF. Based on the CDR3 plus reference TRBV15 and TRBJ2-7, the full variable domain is DAMVIQNPRYQVTQFGKPVTLSCSQTLNHNVMYWYQQKSSQAPKLLFHYYDKDFNNEADTPDNFQSRRPNTSFCFLDIRSPGLGDTAMYLCATSRDQGSGRTYEQYFGPGTRLTVT.

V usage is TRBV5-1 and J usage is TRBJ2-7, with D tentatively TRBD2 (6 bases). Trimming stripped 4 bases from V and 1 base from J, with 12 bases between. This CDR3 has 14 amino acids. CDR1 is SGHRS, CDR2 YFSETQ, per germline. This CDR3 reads CASSLEGLSYEQYF. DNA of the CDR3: TGCGCCAGCAGCCTGGAGGGACTTTCCTACGAGCAGTACTTC.

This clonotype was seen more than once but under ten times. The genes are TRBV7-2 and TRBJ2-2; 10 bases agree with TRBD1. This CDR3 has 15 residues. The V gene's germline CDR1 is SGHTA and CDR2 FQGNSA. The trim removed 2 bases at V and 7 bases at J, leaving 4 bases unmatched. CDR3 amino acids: CASSLRQGASGELFF. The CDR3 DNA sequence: TGTGCCAGCAGCTTAAGACAGGGGGCCAGCGGGGAGCTGTTTTTT.

CDR3 protein: CANRTSSYEQYF. The CDR3 DNA follows: TGTGCCAACCGGACTTCCTCCTACGAGCAGTACTTC. The chain couples TRBV6-6 to TRBJ2-7, with D possibly being TRBD2 (5 bases). Germline V gene lookup returns CDR1 MNHNY and CDR2 SVGAGI (reference sequence). CDR3 length equals 12 residues. Trimming left V 10 bases short and J 0 bases short, with 10 bases between.

The CDR3 is CASSTGYDGYTF. CDR3 DNA: TGTGCCAGTTCTACAGGGTACGATGGCTACACCTTC. The chain combines TRBV2 with TRBJ1-2, with TRBD1 as a possible D gene (6 bases). The CDR3 is 12 residues long. Germline CDR1 reads SNHLY; CDR2 reads FYNNEI. V lost 9 bases to trimming and J lost 6 bases, with 14 bases between them.

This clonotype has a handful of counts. CDR3 bases: TGTGCCAGCAGTTTAATGGGTTCCAATCAGCCCCAGCATTTT. Residues: CASSLMGSNQPQHF. V is TRBV12-3 or TRBV12-4 and J is TRBJ1-5; D is undetermined. Trimming removed 2 bases at V and 3 bases at J, with 8 bases between. CDR3 length equals 14 residues.

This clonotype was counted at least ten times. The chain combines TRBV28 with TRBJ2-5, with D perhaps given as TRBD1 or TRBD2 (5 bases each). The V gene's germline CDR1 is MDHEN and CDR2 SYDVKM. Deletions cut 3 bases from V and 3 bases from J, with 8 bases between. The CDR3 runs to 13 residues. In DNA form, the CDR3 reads TGTGCCAGCAGTTTCCAGGGAGAAGAGACCCAGTACTTC. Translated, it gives CASSFQGEETQYF.

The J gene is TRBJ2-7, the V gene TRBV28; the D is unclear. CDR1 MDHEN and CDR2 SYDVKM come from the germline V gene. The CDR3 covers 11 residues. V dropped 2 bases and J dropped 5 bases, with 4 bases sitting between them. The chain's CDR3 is CASSLMNEQYF. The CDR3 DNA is TGTGCCAGCAGTTTAATGAACGAGCAGTACTTC.

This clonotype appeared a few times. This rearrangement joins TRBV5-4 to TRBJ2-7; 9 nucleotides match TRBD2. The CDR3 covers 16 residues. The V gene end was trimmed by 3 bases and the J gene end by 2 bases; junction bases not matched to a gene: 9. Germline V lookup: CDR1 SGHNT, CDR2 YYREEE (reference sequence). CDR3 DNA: TGTGCCAGCAGCTCAGCAACTAGCGGGTCTACCTACGAGCAGTACTTC. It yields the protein CASSSATSGSTYEQYF.

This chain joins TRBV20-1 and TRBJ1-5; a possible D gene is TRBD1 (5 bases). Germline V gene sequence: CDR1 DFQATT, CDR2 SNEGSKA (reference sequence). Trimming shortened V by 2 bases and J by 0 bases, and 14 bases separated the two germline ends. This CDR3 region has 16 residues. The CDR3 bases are TGCAGTGCTAGAACAGGACCGAGTTATAGCAATCAGCCCCAGCATTTT. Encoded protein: CSARTGPSYSNQPQHF.

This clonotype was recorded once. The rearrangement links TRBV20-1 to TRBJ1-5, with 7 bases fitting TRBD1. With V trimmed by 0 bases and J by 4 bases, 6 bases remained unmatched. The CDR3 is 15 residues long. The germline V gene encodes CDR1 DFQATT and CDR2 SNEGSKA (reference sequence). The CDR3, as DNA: TGCAGTGCTAGAGATCTCAGGGGGGAAAATCAGCCCCAGCATTTT. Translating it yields CSARDLRGENQPQHF.